This paragraph reports one T cell receptor beta chain. Method: immunoSEQ multiplex PCR; TCRdb's copy keeps in-frame clones and lacks some. The repertoire holds roughly 180,000 clones, with over 70% as singletons. The data are from a study of blood T cell repertoires in COVID-19. Study context: T cells, B-cell-depleted T cells, or PBMCs supplied cDNA or gDNA.

V lost 3 bases and J lost 4; bases outside the gene matches: 6. The CDR3 loop spans 16 amino acids. CDR1 and CDR2 (germline): LNHDA, SQIVND (reference sequence). This TCR derives from a woman in her thirties or forties with acute COVID-19. J is TRBJ2-5 and V is TRBV19; 12 positions match TRBD2. Sample: PBMCs or T cells enriched from blood (not recorded which). Written as DNA, the CDR3 is TGTGCCAGTAGTATGGCGGCTAGCGGGAGGGGAGAGACCCAGTACTTC. Amino acid sequence: CASSMAASGRGETQYF.